These 12 T cell receptor beta chains were sequenced from one sample in a study of blood T cells in healthy people across ages. Using a J-beta primer mix together with a sample-barcoded 5' primer, a second PCR was run for roughly 6 to 12 cycles. TCRdb called the 5' RACE reads again in MiXCR, with one record for every CDR3 protein. The sample lists fewer than 2 million distinct CDR3 sequences; around 40% were seen once. Sequenced material: blood. The origin of the receptors is a human donor in good health.

This clonotype was seen only a few times. The gene calls are TRBV5-5 and TRBJ2-1; D could derive from TRBD1 or TRBD2 (5 bases each). Germline V gene lookup returns CDR1 SGHKS and CDR2 YYEKEE (reference sequence). The CDR3 runs 17 residues. V lost 0 bases and J 5 bases, leaving 18 bases between the germline ends. The CDR3 region is CASSLAGTGTQDNEQFF. In nucleotides, the CDR3 is TGTGCCAGCAGCTTGGCAGGAACCGGGACCCAAGACAATGAGCAGTTCTTC.

With regard to this clonotype: Sequence at one end of the junction differs from germline and may be a read error. The chain employs TRBV5-8 and TRBJ1-1; D possibly corresponds to TRBD1 (5 bases). The germline V gene encodes CDR1 SGHTS and CDR2 YDEGEE. This CDR3 spans 11 amino acids. CDR3 region: CVSSFTGEAFF. The CDR3 DNA reads TGTGTCAGCAGCTTCACAGGTGAAGCTTTCTTT.

This clonotype occurred once. This chain joins TRBV5-5 and TRBJ2-5; D is possibly TRBD1 (6 bases). This CDR3 comprises 15 residues. Germline V gene sequence: CDR1 SGHKS, CDR2 YYEKEE (reference sequence). Trimming left V 0 bases short and J 0 bases short, with 9 bases between. CDR3 DNA: TGTGCCAGCAGCTTGGCACAGGGTCACCAAGAGACCCAGTACTTC. This sequence encodes CASSLAQGHQETQYF. The whole variable domain, remainder taken from reference TRBV5-5 and TRBJ2-5, is DAGVTQSPTHLIKTRGQQVTLRCSPISGHKSVSWYQQVLGQGPQFIFQYYEKEERGRGNFPDRFSARQFPNYSSELNVNALLLGDSALYLCASSLAQGHQETQYFGPGTRLLVL.

This clonotype was detected a few times. The chain joins TRBV4-2 to TRBJ1-2, with D maybe TRBD1 (5 bases). The CDR3 is 16 residues long. Germline V lookup: CDR1 LGHNA, CDR2 YNFKEQ. Trimming removed 4 bases at V and 7 bases at J, with 22 bases between. CDR3 loop: CASSPDPGPKRGGYTF. For the CDR3, the DNA is TGTGCCAGCAGCCCGGACCCGGGGCCCAAACGGGGTGGCTACACCTTC.

In this sample, this clonotype turned up once. This CDR3 fails to terminate in the conserved phenylalanine or tryptophan, so it likely reflects a read error. This chain connects TRBV12-3 or TRBV12-4 to TRBJ2-5; TRBD2 matches 9 bases. CDR3 length: 16 residues. Losses at the gene ends were 6 bases for V and 2 bases for J; bases not matched to a gene: 10. As DNA, the CDR3 is TGTGCCAGCAGGCCCCCTAGCGGGGTCCAACAAGAGACCCAGTACTCC. Translated: CASRPPSGVQQETQYS.

V is TRBV20-1 and J is TRBJ2-1; possibly TRBD1 or TRBD2 for D (5 bases each). The germline gives CDR1 DFQATT, CDR2 SNEGSKA (reference sequence). Trimming left V 1 base short and J 9 bases short, with 16 bases between. The CDR3 is 14 residues long. CDR3 protein: CSARGEGKGVEQFF. CDR3 DNA sequence: TGCAGTGCTAGAGGAGAGGGGAAAGGTGTTGAGCAGTTCTTC.

The V gene is TRBV24-1, the J gene TRBJ2-3; no firm D call. The germline V gene encodes CDR1 KGHDR and CDR2 SFDVKD. Trimming shortened V by 4 bases and J by 2 bases, and 15 bases separated the two germline ends. This CDR3 has 16 residues. Here the CDR3 DNA reads TGTGCCACCAGTGACCCCCGTCAAGGAGACACAGATACGCAGTATTTT. Amino acids: CATSDPRQGDTDTQYF.

The chain links TRBV20-1 to TRBJ2-7; maybe TRBD2 (5 bases). CDR1 and CDR2 (germline): DFQATT, SNEGSKA (reference sequence). The V end lost 1 base, the J end lost 2 bases, and 12 bases lay between the germline ends. The CDR3 spans 14 residues. The CDR3 DNA reads TGCAGTGCTAGAGGGCCCATCGGGACCTACGAGCAGTACTTC. Residues: CSARGPIGTYEQYF.

This clonotype was detected once. The chain recombines TRBV12-3 or TRBV12-4 with TRBJ1-3; D is uncertain. The CDR3 is 13 residues long. V was cut by 0 bases and J by 9 bases, with 9 bases left in between. The CDR3 loop reads CASSLALVGTIYF. Written as DNA, the CDR3 is TGTGCCAGCAGTTTAGCGCTCGTGGGCACCATATATTTT.

The chain combines TRBV6-2 or TRBV6-3 with TRBJ2-1; D is possibly TRBD2 (6 bases). The CDR3 spans 14 residues. The germline V gene encodes CDR1 MNHEY and CDR2 SVGEGT. With 5 bases removed from V and 8 bases from J, the gap between germline ends came to 16 bases. The chain's CDR3 is CASSIAGRWDEQFF. For the CDR3, the DNA is TGTGCCAGCAGTATAGCAGGGAGGTGGGATGAGCAGTTCTTC.

This clonotype was seen once. The chain combines TRBV7-3 with TRBJ2-5; weak D call: TRBD2 (6 bases). From germline, CDR1 is SGHTA and CDR2 FQGTGA. V shed 3 bases and J shed 11 bases, with 22 bases lying between them. This CDR3 has 15 amino acids. The CDR3 DNA reads as TGTGCCAGCAGCTTGAAGGGCGGGGACTCCTACGCGCAGTACTTC. This translates into CASSLKGGDSYAQYF.

This clonotype was seen a few times. This chain uses TRBV6-2 or TRBV6-3 with TRBJ1-5; D gene uncertain. Looked up from germline, CDR1 is MNHEY and CDR2 is SVGEGT. V lost 2 bases and J 4 bases, leaving 12 bases between the germline ends. The CDR3 is made up of 15 amino acids. This CDR3 is CASSYENLPNQPQHF. As DNA, the CDR3 is TGTGCCAGCAGTTACGAGAACCTTCCAAATCAGCCCCAGCATTTT.